Listed here are 21 T cell receptor beta chains from one sample, sequenced in a study of response to subunit inactivated influenza vaccine. TCRdb called the RT-PCR reads again in MiXCR, with one record for every CDR3 protein. This table holds just under 550,000 distinct CDR3 sequences, around a quarter found once. A further study also used this sample, focusing on T cells expressing NK-cell markers. That report adds: cDNA encoding TCR beta was synthesized via 5'RACE template switching incorporating UMIs.

Sequencing was performed on CD4+ T cells sorted from PBMCs, taken less than 13 days after vaccination. The receptors were gathered from a man aged 50 to 60 who received an inactivated influenza vaccine.

V gene TRBV7-2 combines with J gene TRBJ2-1, with 7 bases identical to TRBD2. After removal of 7 bases from V and 4 bases from J, the junction contained 13 bases not matched to a gene. The germline V gene encodes CDR1 SGHTA and CDR2 FQGNSA. The CDR3 runs 16 residues. In nucleotides, the CDR3 is TGTGCCAGCAAACCCAGAGGGCTAGCGGAATACAATGAGCAGTTCTTC. It specifies CASKPRGLAEYNEQFF.

This clonotype was detected many times. This chain links TRBV6-2 or TRBV6-3 with TRBJ1-1; 9 bases line up with TRBD1. Germline V gives CDR1 MNHEY, CDR2 SVGEGT. This CDR3 has 17 residues. V gave up 2 bases and J gave up 0 bases; unmatched junction bases: 7. CDR3 coding DNA: TGTGCCAGCAGTTACGTACGGGACAGGGCCCTGAACACTGAAGCTTTCTTT. It yields the protein CASSYVRDRALNTEAFF.

About this clonotype: The junction differs from germline at one of its ends, possibly a read error. This chain connects TRBV5-1 to TRBJ1-1; 10 bases fit TRBD1. Germline V CDR1 and CDR2: SGHRS, YFSETQ. The length of the CDR3 is 15 residues. The CDR3 DNA is TGCGCCAGCAGAGAAAGGACAGGGGGGAACACTGAAGCTTCCTTT. Its translation is CASRERTGGNTEASF.

The chain combines TRBV20-1 with TRBJ1-1; D remains ambiguous. Looked up from germline, CDR1 is DFQATT and CDR2 is SNEGSKA (reference sequence). The CDR3 contains 14 residues. The V gene lost 1 base and the J gene lost 0 bases, with 9 bases spanning the gap. The CDR3 DNA reads as TGCAGTGCTAGAGGGACGGTGATGAACACTGAAGCTTTCTTT. It yields the protein CSARGTVMNTEAFF.

This clonotype was observed many times. The genes are TRBV6-5 and TRBJ2-1; tentatively, D is TRBD2 (5 bases). Germline V CDR1 and CDR2: MNHEY, SVGAGI. Between the trimmed V and J ends, which lost 6 bases and 9 bases, there was a span of 12 bases. CDR3 length: 12 amino acids. For the CDR3, the DNA is TGTGCCAGCAGCCCACTAGGCGGTGAGCAGTTCTTC. Encoded protein: CASSPLGGEQFF.

This clonotype has a handful of counts. The CDR3 coding sequence is TGTGCCACCAGCAGAGATCATTCCACAGATACGCAGTATTTT. It encodes CATSRDHSTDTQYF. The genes are TRBV15 and TRBJ2-3; no clear D gene. The CDR3 is 14 amino acids. V was trimmed by 0 bases and J by 2 bases, leaving 6 bases between them. Germline CDR1 is LNHNV and CDR2 is YYDKDF (reference sequence).

The CDR3 protein is CSARVGTMNTEAFF. CDR3 coding DNA: TGCAGTGCTAGAGTCGGGACGATGAACACTGAAGCTTTCTTT. The chain is built from TRBV20-1 and TRBJ1-1; D might be TRBD1 (5 bases). Germline loops: CDR1 DFQATT, CDR2 SNEGSKA (reference sequence). The CDR3 is 14 amino acids. V lost 1 base, J lost 0 bases, and 9 bases lay in between.

This clonotype was observed a few times. The chain uses TRBV7-2 and TRBJ1-2, with a weak D call TRBD1 (5 bases). This CDR3 is built from 15 residues. The germline V gene encodes CDR1 SGHTA and CDR2 FQGNSA. V lost 2 bases and J lost 5, with 15 bases in between. The CDR3: CASSLSPQGWYGYTF. The CDR3 bases are TGTGCCAGCAGCTTAAGTCCCCAGGGATGGTATGGCTACACCTTC.

This chain joins TRBV6-2 or TRBV6-3 and TRBJ2-3; 9 bases are a match to TRBD2. Germline-derived CDR1 and CDR2 are MNHEY and SVGEGT. V was pared by 6 bases and J by 6 bases, with 10 bases of the junction left unmatched. This CDR3 comprises 15 residues. The CDR3: CASRNSGLALDTQYF. The CDR3 DNA reads as TGTGCCAGCAGAAACTCGGGACTAGCATTGGATACGCAGTATTTT.

The chain recombines TRBV3-1 with TRBJ2-3; 7 bases agree with TRBD2. Germline V gene lookup returns CDR1 LGHDT and CDR2 YNNKEL (reference sequence). The CDR3 loop spans 16 amino acids. V dropped 2 bases and J dropped 0; count of bases not matched to a gene: 5. As DNA, the CDR3 is TGTGCCAGCAGCCAATTGAGCGGGGCTAGCACAGATACGCAGTATTTT. Encoded protein: CASSQLSGASTDTQYF.

V and J are TRBV6-2 or TRBV6-3 and TRBJ2-2, with 8 positions matching TRBD1. With 2 bases clipped from V and 7 bases from J, the junction kept 9 bases outside the gene matches. Germline V CDR1 and CDR2: MNHEY, SVGEGT. The CDR3 sequence is 16 residues long. In DNA form, the CDR3 reads TGTGCCAGCAGTTACCCAGGGGGCGGGACAGTCGGGGAGCTGTTTTTT. Translated, it gives CASSYPGGGTVGELFF.

This clonotype has a handful of counts. The chain links TRBV4-3 to TRBJ2-2, with D possibly matching TRBD2 (5 bases). With 1 base removed from V and 6 bases from J, the gap between germline ends came to 9 bases. The CDR3 runs to 14 residues. The germline gives CDR1 LGHNA, CDR2 YSLEER. The CDR3 reads CASSQVAGSGELFF. As DNA, the CDR3 is TGCGCCAGCAGCCAAGTGGCGGGTTCCGGGGAGCTGTTTTTT.

This clonotype has at least ten counts. This rearrangement joins TRBV5-1 to TRBJ1-2, with a tentative D call TRBD1 (6 bases). V was pared by 5 bases and J by 6 bases, with 17 bases between. The CDR3 covers 14 residues. Germline CDR1 SGHRS, CDR2 YFSETQ. CDR3 bases: TGCGCCAGCAGGGGGACACCCGTTTCGGATGGCTACACCTTC. Its translation: CASRGTPVSDGYTF.

This clonotype has just a few counts. The chain combines TRBV5-1 with TRBJ2-7; 9 bases line up with TRBD2. The junction had 11 bases not matched to a gene; V was cut back by 7 bases and J by 3 bases. The CDR3 covers 15 residues. Per the germline V gene, CDR1 is SGHRS and CDR2 is YFSETQ. CDR3 bases: TGCGCCAGCGCGATGATAGCGGGGGCCCGCTACGAGCAGTACTTC. It yields the protein CASAMIAGARYEQYF. Filled out from reference TRBV5-1 and TRBJ2-7, the complete variable domain reads KAGVTQTPRYLIKTRGQQVTLSCSPISGHRSVSWYQQTPGQGLQFLFEYFSETQRNKGNFPGRFSGRQFSNSRSEMNVSTLELGDSALYLCASAMIAGARYEQYFGPGTRLTVT.

This chain joins TRBV20-1 and TRBJ2-5, with D perhaps TRBD1 (5 bases). The CDR3 is made up of 15 amino acids. The germline gives CDR1 DFQATT, CDR2 SNEGSKA (reference sequence). Trimming took 5 bases from V and 0 from J, leaving 16 bases between them. The CDR3 region has the DNA TGCAGTGCTGACGACAGTTTTGCCGACCAAGAGACCCAGTACTTC. Translation: CSADDSFADQETQYF.

The rearrangement links TRBV24-1 to TRBJ1-5; D perhaps matches TRBD1 (5 bases). Germline V gives CDR1 KGHDR, CDR2 SFDVKD. The CDR3 sequence is 13 residues long. Trimming took off 7 bases at V and 2 bases at J, with 8 bases between the two ends. The CDR3 region has the DNA TGTGCCACCAGGGGAGGGGGCAATCAGCCCCAGCATTTT. This gives the protein CATRGGGNQPQHF.

V is TRBV10-3 and J is TRBJ2-1; no clear D gene. The CDR3 is made up of 12 amino acids. Germline CDR1 ENHRY, CDR2 SYGVKD. The germline V and J ends were trimmed by 10 bases and 1 base, with 8 bases remaining between them. The CDR3 region is CATRLSYNEQFF. CDR3 DNA: TGTGCCACCCGGTTATCCTACAATGAGCAGTTCTTC.

This clonotype was counted between two and nine times. The rearrangement joins TRBV20-1 to TRBJ1-6; D not certain. Trimming pared 0 bases from V and 10 bases from J, leaving 16 bases between. Germline V CDR1 and CDR2: DFQATT, SNEGSKA (reference sequence). The CDR3 covers 15 residues. The CDR3 DNA sequence: TGCAGTGCTAGAGATACCGGGTCTGGTGGGTCACCCCTCCACTTT. Amino acids: CSARDTGSGGSPLHF.

This chain joins TRBV20-1 and TRBJ2-4; 8 positions agree with TRBD2. The CDR3 covers 16 residues. Germline CDR1 DFQATT, CDR2 SNEGSKA (reference sequence). The trim removed 0 bases at V and 3 bases at J, leaving 7 bases unmatched. The CDR3 nucleotides are TGCAGTGCTAGAGAGGCGGGAGGATGGGGCAAAAACATTCAGTACTTC. This sequence encodes CSAREAGGWGKNIQYF.

The chain is built from TRBV28 and TRBJ1-1; 8 nucleotides line up with TRBD1. The length of the CDR3 is 15 residues. J lost 1 base, V lost 6 bases, and 7 bases had no gene match. Per the germline V gene, CDR1 is MDHEN and CDR2 is SYDVKM. DNA of the CDR3: TGTGCCAGCAGCCGCCGGACAGGGTCGAACACTGAAGCTTTCTTT. Protein sequence: CASSRRTGSNTEAFF.

This rearrangement joins TRBV15 to TRBJ2-2, with unresolved D. V lost 0 bases to trimming and J lost 8 bases, with 4 bases between them. Germline CDR1 and CDR2: LNHNV and YYDKDF (reference sequence). CDR3 length equals 12 residues. The CDR3 region is CATSRDLGELFF. The DNA of the CDR3 is TGTGCCACCAGCAGAGATTTAGGGGAGCTGTTTTTT.